Listed below are T cell receptor beta chains from one sample, sequenced in a study of post-analysis software for immune sequencing data. TCRdb called the PCR reads again in MiXCR, with one record for every CDR3 protein. The sample lists about 820,000 distinct CDR3 sequences; 53% were seen once. The specimen sequenced was blood. These receptors originate from a girl between 5 and 17 years old with multiple sclerosis. CDR3s include the opening cysteine and the closing phenylalanine or tryptophan. The D gene is left open where the match is weak. Clone size is given for some rows only: seen once, a few or many times, or a class if the clone is expanded.

>few|TRBJ1-2|TRBD1|TRBV5-1
CASSLAGTGAGGYTF
TGCGCCAGCAGCTTGGCAGGGACAGGGGCTGGTGGCTACACCTTC
>NA|TRBJ1-5|TRBD1|TRBV7-9
CASSPGGTGNQPQHF
TGTGCCAGCAGCCCTGGAGGGACAGGGAATCAGCCCCAGCATTTT
>NA|TRBJ2-7|NA|TRBV20-1
CSAASSGTRGPREQYF
TGCAGTGCTGCTAGCTCCGGGACTAGGGGGCCTAGGGAGCAGTACTTC
>NA|TRBJ2-7|NA|TRBV18
CASSPPNRVSYEQYF
TGTGCCAGCTCACCACCGAACAGGGTCTCCTACGAGCAGTACTTC
>NA|TRBJ2-4|NA|TRBV20-1
CSWTLGNIQYF
TGCAGTTGGACACTCGGGAACATTCAGTACTTC
>NA|TRBJ2-5|NA|TRBV7-2
CASSLVWGVQETQYF
TGTGCCAGCAGCTTAGTTTGGGGGGTTCAAGAGACCCAGTACTTC
>NA|TRBJ2-7|NA|TRBV20-1
CSAGETGAPYNEQYF
TGTAGTGCTGGCGAGACAGGAGCCCCCTACAATGAGCAGTACTTC
>NA|TRBJ2-7|NA|TRBV20-1
CSAQAPPTSNPYSEQYF
TGCAGTGCTCAAGCCCCACCGACTAGTAACCCCTACAGCGAGCAGTACTTC
>NA|TRBJ1-4|NA|TRBV6-6
CASSYSAGNEKLFF
TGTGCCAGCAGTTACTCGGCAGGGAATGAAAAACTGTTTTTT
>NA|TRBJ1-1|NA|TRBV6-1
CASSEGFGFGTEAFF
TGTGCCAGCAGTGAAGGCTTCGGGTTCGGCACTGAAGCTTTCTTT
>NA|TRBJ2-3|NA|TRBV29-1
CSVEQLLTDTQYF
TGCAGCGTTGAGCAGCTCCTCACAGATACGCAGTATTTT
>once|TRBJ2-5|NA|TRBV7-8
CASTRAIAVQETQYF
TGTGCCAGCACCCGGGCGATAGCGGTGCAAGAGACCCAGTACTTC
>NA|TRBJ2-5|NA|TRBV20-1
CSAGTQQETQYF
TGCAGTGCTGGGACACAACAAGAGACCCAGTACTTC
>NA|TRBJ2-6|NA|TRBV6-6
CASSYDRLAGANVLTF
TGTGCCAGCAGTTACGACCGGCTTGCTGGGGCCAACGTCCTGACTTTC
>NA|TRBJ2-5|TRBD2|TRBV12-3/TRBV12-4
CASSFQLAGLQEAQYF
TGTGCCAGCAGTTTTCAGCTAGCGGGCCTCCAAGAGGCCCAGTACTTC
>NA|TRBJ2-5|TRBD2|TRBV29-1
CSVDFRGTSGQETQYF
TGCAGCGTTGATTTCAGGGGGACTAGCGGACAAGAGACCCAGTACTTC
>NA|TRBJ2-3|TRBD2|TRBV5-5
CASSRNFAAGESTQYF
TGTGCCAGCAGCCGGAATTTCGCAGCGGGAGAATCTACGCAGTATTTT
>NA|TRBJ2-1|TRBD1|TRBV5-1
CASSLGQGISYNEQFF
TGCGCCAGCAGCTTAGGACAGGGCATTTCCTACAATGAGCAGTTCTTC
>few|TRBJ2-1|TRBD2|TRBV25-1
CASTLGLGNYNEQFF
TGTGCCAGCACCCTGGGACTAGGGAACTACAATGAGCAGTTCTTC
>once|TRBJ2-6|NA|TRBV7-3
CASSPQRNFGGARGANVLTF
TGTGCCAGCAGCCCACAACGAAACTTTGGTGGGGCGCGTGGGGCCAACGTCCTGACTTTC
>NA|TRBJ2-1|NA|TRBV6-5
CASSYLGATYNEQFF
TGTGCCAGCAGTTACTTGGGTGCGACCTACAATGAGCAGTTCTTC
>few|TRBJ1-5|TRBD1|TRBV12-3/TRBV12-4
CASSLGQRNQPQHF
TGTGCCAGCAGCCTGGGACAGAGAAATCAGCCCCAGCATTTT
>once|TRBJ2-7|NA|TRBV5-1
CASSLAWRGPNYEQYF
TGCGCCAGCAGCTTGGCCTGGCGGGGGCCCAACTACGAGCAGTACTTC
>few|TRBJ2-7|TRBD1|TRBV7-9
CASSGTQGPLWEQYF
TGTGCCAGCAGCGGGACACAGGGGCCGCTCTGGGAGCAGTACTTC
>NA|TRBJ1-5|TRBD1|TRBV6-5
CASKGTDNQPQHF
TGTGCCAGCAAAGGGACAGACAATCAGCCCCAGCATTTT
>NA|TRBJ2-3|TRBD2|TRBV5-1
CASSLAAGGRDTQYF
TGCGCCAGCAGCTTGGCGGCGGGGGGCCGGGATACGCAGTATTTT
>few|TRBJ2-2|NA|TRBV7-9
CASSNDREVTGELFF
TGTGCCAGCAGCAACGACAGGGAGGTCACCGGGGAGCTGTTTTTT
>NA|TRBJ2-6|NA|TRBV20-1
CSARVPRSGQPGANVLTF
TGCAGTGCTCGGGTACCCCGCAGCGGACAGCCCGGGGCCAACGTCCTGACTTTC
>few|TRBJ2-7|TRBD2|TRBV20-1
CSAAGTLAEGYEQYF
TGCAGTGCCGCGGGGACTCTAGCGGAGGGATACGAGCAGTACTTC
>NA|TRBJ2-1|TRBD2|TRBV7-8
CASSPITSGRWYEQFF
TGTGCCAGCAGCCCGATCACTAGCGGGAGATGGTATGAGCAGTTCTTC
>few|TRBJ2-1|TRBD1|TRBV6-5
CASSYSGTETWEQFF
TGTGCCAGCAGTTACTCTGGGACAGAGACTTGGGAGCAGTTCTTC
>NA|TRBJ2-7|NA|TRBV10-3
CAISETGWNEQYF
TGTGCCATCAGTGAGACAGGGTGGAACGAGCAGTACTTC
>few|TRBJ2-1|TRBD1|TRBV6-5
CASSRTGDYNEQFF
TGTGCCAGCAGTAGGACAGGGGACTACAATGAGCAGTTCTTC
>NA|TRBJ2-2|NA|TRBV5-1
CASSWRAGRTGELFF
TGCGCCAGCAGCTGGAGGGCGGGAAGGACCGGGGAGCTGTTTTTT
>few|TRBJ2-1|TRBD1|TRBV29-1
CSVIPGQGNEQFF
TGCAGCGTTATACCGGGACAGGGAAATGAGCAGTTCTTC
>few|TRBJ2-5|TRBD2|TRBV7-6
CASSSRLAGVETQYF
TGTGCCAGCAGCTCCCGACTAGCGGGGGTGGAGACCCAGTACTTC
>NA|TRBJ2-7|NA|TRBV2
CASRMRSGTSYEQYF
TGTGCCAGCAGGATGAGGTCAGGGACATCCTACGAGCAGTACTTC
>few|TRBJ2-7|TRBD1|TRBV7-9
CASSLKAGGDYEQYF
TGTGCCAGCAGCTTAAAGGCAGGGGGCGACTACGAGCAGTACTTC
>NA|TRBJ2-1|TRBD2|TRBV20-1
CSAAGGGGEQFF
TGCAGTGCTGCGGGAGGGGGAGGTGAGCAGTTCTTC
>NA|TRBJ2-5|TRBD2|TRBV4-2
CASSQDRGGEGRETQYF
TGTGCCAGCAGCCAAGACAGAGGCGGGGAGGGGCGAGAGACCCAGTACTTC
>NA|TRBJ2-1|TRBD2|TRBV5-6
CASSLVAGGWNEQFF
TGTGCCAGCAGCTTGGTTGCGGGGGGATGGAATGAGCAGTTCTTC
>NA|TRBJ2-5|TRBD2|TRBV10-3
CAIKSSSGSLWETQYF
TGTGCCATCAAATCCTCCAGCGGGAGCCTTTGGGAGACCCAGTACTTC
>NA|TRBJ2-7|NA|TRBV12-3/TRBV12-4
CASSLGELANYEQYF
TGTGCCAGCAGTTTAGGGGAGCTAGCGAACTACGAGCAGTACTTC
>NA|TRBJ1-4|NA|TRBV4-1
CASSHTDAGREKLFF
TGCGCCAGCAGCCATACCGACGCGGGGCGGGAAAAACTGTTTTTT
>few|TRBJ2-7|TRBD1|TRBV7-9
CASSDSGQAVYEQYF
TGTGCCAGCAGCGATTCGGGACAGGCCGTCTACGAGCAGTACTTC
>NA|TRBJ2-1|NA|TRBV27
CASSWGRRLDHPYNEQFF
TGTGCCAGCAGTTGGGGCCGCCGTTTGGACCACCCCTACAATGAGCAGTTCTTC
>NA|TRBJ2-1|NA|TRBV5-1
CASSLSGLGREAKFF
TGCGCCAGCAGCTTGAGTGGTCTGGGACGAGAGGCGAAGTTCTTC
>NA|TRBJ2-5|TRBD2|TRBV7-2
CASTIRLAAETQYF
TGTGCCAGCACAATAAGACTAGCGGCAGAGACCCAGTACTTC
>NA|TRBJ1-4|TRBD1|TRBV4-1
CASSQVRGQGAFWEKLFF
TGCGCCAGCAGCCAAGTTCGGGGACAGGGGGCCTTTTGGGAAAAACTGTTTTTT
>NA|TRBJ2-3|NA|TRBV25-1
CASSEYGVTDTQYF
TGTGCCAGCAGTGAATATGGGGTCACAGATACGCAGTATTTT
>few|TRBJ2-3|TRBD2|TRBV28
CASRALAGGPSYHTQYF
TGCGCCAGCCGCGCCTTGGCGGGAGGGCCGTCCTACCATACGCAGTATTTT
>NA|TRBJ2-3|TRBD2|TRBV7-9
CASSLLVAGGTDTQYF
TGTGCCAGCAGCTTACTGGTAGCGGGGGGCACAGATACGCAGTATTTT
>NA|TRBJ2-1|NA|TRBV10-3
CAISEPGQGNEQFF
TGTGCCATCAGTGAACCGGGGCAGGGGAATGAGCAGTTCTTC
>NA|TRBJ2-1|NA|TRBV9
CASSVERAPGSSYNEQFF
TGTGCCAGCAGCGTAGAGCGGGCGCCCGGAAGCTCCTACAATGAGCAGTTCTTC
>few|TRBJ2-3|TRBD2|TRBV11-2
CASSTGTSGADTQYF
TGTGCCAGCAGCACCGGGACTAGCGGCGCAGATACGCAGTATTTT
>NA|TRBJ2-7|TRBD1|TRBV6-1
CASTHLRGQGEYEQYF
TGTGCCAGCACCCACCTTCGGGGACAGGGGGAATACGAGCAGTACTTC
>NA|TRBJ2-4|TRBD2|TRBV3-1
CASSHLPIAGGLEEQYF
TGTGCCAGCAGCCACCTACCAATAGCGGGAGGCCTAGAGGAGCAGTACTTC
>few|TRBJ2-1|NA|TRBV27
CASSPLRASEQFF
TGTGCCAGCAGTCCCCTGAGGGCGAGTGAGCAGTTCTTC
>NA|TRBJ2-7|TRBD1|TRBV19
CASPSGQGSHEQYF
TGTGCCAGTCCGTCCGGACAGGGTTCCCACGAGCAGTACTTC
>NA|TRBJ2-7|NA|TRBV9
CASSAGGLPSSYEQYF
TGTGCCAGCAGCGCCGGGGGACTTCCTAGCTCCTACGAGCAGTACTTC